Each of the 7 T cell receptor beta chains below was sequenced from the same sample in a study of human T cells and chemical hapten exposure. Stated time point: pre-sensitization, week 0. The treatment is: therapeutic diphenylcyclopropenone sensitization with weekly scalp DPC. Via MiXCR, TCRdb re-called the RACE reads, giving one row per CDR3 protein. The table lists 380,000 or so distinct CDR3 sequences, roughly 6% of them singletons. The sample in question was whole blood, obtained in connection with sensitization to the hapten diphenylcyclopropenone (DPC). These receptors were obtained from a woman under 30 with alopecia areata. Some clones in this sample may be carry-over from other donors' samples.

This chain connects TRBV6-2 or TRBV6-3 to TRBJ2-2; D is possibly TRBD2 (5 bases). Germline assignment: CDR1 MNHEY and CDR2 SVGEGT. Trimming stripped 5 bases from V and 2 bases from J, with 9 bases between. The CDR3 covers 14 residues. The chain's CDR3 is CASSREGNTGELFF. The CDR3 nucleotides read TGTGCCAGCAGTCGAGAGGGAAACACCGGGGAGCTGTTTTTT.

This clonotype has ten or more counts. The chain couples TRBV28 to TRBJ1-5; 8 bases are shared with TRBD1. Germline assignment: CDR1 MDHEN and CDR2 SYDVKM. This CDR3 contains 12 residues. J gave up 4 bases and V 8 bases, and 1 base lay outside the gene matches. The CDR3 bases are TGTGCCAGCCGGACAGGGAATCAGCCCCAGCATTTT. As protein: CASRTGNQPQHF.

This clonotype has at least ten counts. The chain uses TRBV29-1 and TRBJ2-5, with 10 bases lining up with TRBD2. Trimming removed 4 bases from V and 3 bases from J; junction bases left unmatched: 2. The CDR3 totals 13 residues. Germline V gene sequence: CDR1 SQVTM, CDR2 ANQGSEA. The CDR3 DNA is TGCAGCGTTGTACTAGCGGGGAAAGAGACCCAGTACTTC. Protein product: CSVVLAGKETQYF.

This chain connects TRBV20-1 to TRBJ2-1; 8 bases map to TRBD1. Germline loops: CDR1 DFQATT, CDR2 SNEGSKA (reference sequence). J lost 6 bases, V lost 0 bases, and 1 base had no gene match. CDR3 length: 13 residues. The CDR3: CSAREGTGNEQFF. DNA of the CDR3: TGCAGTGCTAGAGAAGGGACAGGCAATGAGCAGTTCTTC.

This clonotype was observed a handful of times. The chain combines TRBV9 with TRBJ1-6; the D is unclear. The CDR3 has 17 residues. Trimming pared 4 bases from V and 8 bases from J, leaving 22 bases between. From germline, CDR1 is SGDLS and CDR2 YYNGEE. The CDR3 sequence: CASSSVAIRSLDSPLHF. The CDR3, as DNA: TGTGCCAGCAGCTCCGTGGCCATCAGGTCCCTGGATTCACCCCTCCACTTT.

This clonotype has at least ten counts. This chain connects TRBV20-1 to TRBJ1-3; D is possibly TRBD1 (5 bases). Germline assignment: CDR1 DFQATT and CDR2 SNEGSKA (reference sequence). There are 16 residues in the CDR3. Deletions cut 0 bases from V and 2 bases from J, with 14 bases between. In DNA, the CDR3 is TGCAGTGCTAGAGATGGGGACCTGATGGCTGGAAACACCATATATTTT. It translates to CSARDGDLMAGNTIYF.

This clonotype was recorded at least ten times. The V call is TRBV7-2, the J call TRBJ2-3, with TRBD2 matching over 9 bases. V was pared by 4 bases and J by 2 bases, with 7 bases of the junction left unmatched. CDR3 length: 16 residues. The V gene's germline CDR1 is SGHTA and CDR2 FQGNSA. The CDR3 region is CASSSMPSGATDTQYF. The CDR3 DNA reads as TGTGCCAGCAGCTCGATGCCTAGCGGGGCCACAGATACGCAGTATTTT.